This is a list of T cell receptor beta chains from one sample in a study of T cell responses to AZD1222 COVID-19 vaccine. Clones were sequenced by immunoSEQ multiplex PCR, and TCRdb holds only the in-frame ones, with some missing. The sample consists of 150,000 to 170,000 clones, roughly nine tenths of them appearing once. The material was peripheral blood, obtained on day 0 of MenACWY control vaccination. These receptor sequences come from an adult in good health. Each CDR3 is given with its conserved first and last residue. A D gene is named only where the DNA matches it firmly. Expanded clones are given a class, and other clones once, few, many or no size at all.

NA	TRBJ1-4	TRBV5-1	NA	TGCGCCAGCCAAGGGGGGAGTAATGAAAAACTGTTTTTT	CASQGGSNEKLFF
NA	TRBJ2-2	TRBV6-4	NA	TGTGCCAGCAGTGGGGGCGGCGGCGGGGAGCTGTTTTTT	CASSGGGGGELFF
NA	TRBJ2-5	TRBV9	NA	TGTGCCAGCAGCCCCGGACCGGGGGCGGAGACCCAGTACTTC	CASSPGPGAETQYF
NA	TRBJ1-2	TRBV20-1	NA	TGCAGTGCTATTCCCCGGGGGGGCTACACCTTC	CSAIPRGGYTF
NA	TRBJ1-1	TRBV20-1	NA	TGCAGTGCTAGTATTGGGGGCTTGGGCACTGAAGCTTTCTTT	CSASIGGLGTEAFF
NA	TRBJ2-1	TRBV6-5	NA	TGTGCCAGCAGTCCGGGGGTTGTCAATGAGCAGTTCTTC	CASSPGVVNEQFF
NA	TRBJ1-2	TRBV5-4	NA	TGTGCCAGCAGCTTTAAGTTCAGAGGGGAAACTAACTATGGCTACACCTTC	CASSFKFRGETNYGYTF
NA	TRBJ2-1	TRBV10-3	TRBD2	TGTGCCATCAGTTCTAGCGGGGGGACCTACAATGAGCAGTTCTTC	CAISSSGGTYNEQFF
NA	TRBJ2-2	TRBV6-1	NA	TGTGCCAGCAGCCCCAGGGTTACCGGGGAGCTGTTTTTT	CASSPRVTGELFF
few	TRBJ1-2	TRBV5-1	NA	TGCGCCAGCAGCTTGGAGACACCGAACTATGGCTACACCTTC	CASSLETPNYGYTF
NA	TRBJ2-5	TRBV19	NA	TGTGCCAGTAGTATGAATGGGCCTGGGGAGACCCAGTACTTC	CASSMNGPGETQYF
NA	TRBJ1-1	TRBV28	NA	TGTGCCAGCAGTTTAAGTTGGGGGGAGAACACTGAAGCTTTCTTT	CASSLSWGENTEAFF
NA	TRBJ2-2	TRBV28	TRBD2	TGTGCCAGCAGTTTCCCGGGACTAGCGGGGGCCACCGGGGAGCTGTTTTTT	CASSFPGLAGATGELFF
NA	TRBJ2-3	TRBV7-9	TRBD2	TGTGCCAGCAGCTTAGAATTTGGGGCTAGCGGGGGTCTGGCAGATACGCAGTATTTT	CASSLEFGASGGLADTQYF
NA	TRBJ2-7	TRBV19	NA	TGTGCCAGTAGTACTACCTACGAGCAGTACTTC	CASSTTYEQYF
many	TRBJ2-2	TRBV19	TRBD1	TGTGCCAGTAGCACCGGGACAGAACACACCGGGGAGCTGTTTTTT	CASSTGTEHTGELFF
NA	TRBJ1-1	TRBV18	NA	TGTGCCAGCTCACAGGGGGACGCTGAAGCTTTCTTT	CASSQGDAEAFF
NA	TRBJ2-3	TRBV15	TRBD2	TGTGCCACCAGCAGAGATCACAGCGGGAGGCCCGGTCTTCAAGATACGCAGTATTTT	CATSRDHSGRPGLQDTQYF
NA	TRBJ1-5	TRBV5-1	NA	TGCGCCAGCAGCTGGGGAACAGAGCAGCCCCAGCATTTT	CASSWGTEQPQHF
NA	TRBJ2-1	TRBV6-1	NA	TGTGCCAGCAGTGAATCCAGGGGGGTCTACAATGAGCAGTTCTTC	CASSESRGVYNEQFF
NA	TRBJ1-1	TRBV18	TRBD1	TGTGCCAGCTCACCTACGGACAGGGACACTGAAGCTTTCTTT	CASSPTDRDTEAFF
NA	TRBJ2-3	TRBV4-1	TRBD2	TGCGCCAGCAGCCAAGGTGGTGCGGGGGGCGGCACAGATACGCAGTATTTT	CASSQGGAGGGTDTQYF
NA	TRBJ2-2	TRBV3-1/TRBV3-2	TRBD2	TGTGCCAGCAGCCAAGGACTAGCGGGGAACACCGGGGAGCTGTTTTTT	CASSQGLAGNTGELFF
NA	TRBJ1-5	TRBV28	NA	TGTGGCGGGTCGGGGGATCGAGACCAGCCCCAGCATTTT	CGGSGDRDQPQHF
NA	TRBJ2-2	TRBV2	NA	TGTGCCAGCACCGGACAGTCCACCGGGGAGCTGTTTTTT	CASTGQSTGELFF
NA	TRBJ2-1	TRBV6-2/TRBV6-3	NA	TGTGCCAGCAGCCCCAGTCGGGGGCGGAATGAGCAGTTCTTC	CASSPSRGRNEQFF
NA	TRBJ1-5	TRBV2	NA	TGTGCCAGCAGTGAACGGACTAGCAATCAGCCCCAGCATTTT	CASSERTSNQPQHF
NA	TRBJ1-5	TRBV5-6	NA	TGTGCCAGCAGCTTGAAGTGGGAACGGCAGCCCCAGCATTTT	CASSLKWERQPQHF
NA	TRBJ1-3	TRBV27	TRBD1	TGTGCCAGCAGTTTATCGAGGGGGCTAGGTGGAAACACCATATATTTT	CASSLSRGLGGNTIYF
NA	TRBJ1-1	TRBV7-2	NA	TGTGCCAGCAGCCTGACGGGTAACACTGAAGCTTTCTTT	CASSLTGNTEAFF
NA	TRBJ1-6	TRBV7-5	NA	TGTGTCAGAAGCATTGATACAGTTACCTATAATTCACCCCTCCACTTT	CVRSIDTVTYNSPLHF
once	TRBJ2-7	TRBV9	NA	TGTGCCAGCAGCGTAGGGGGATTTTTCCCCTACGAGCAGTACTTC	CASSVGGFFPYEQYF
NA	TRBJ2-2	TRBV7-9	NA	TGTGCCAGCAGCTTAGCTCTTGGAAGGAGCACCGGGGAGCTGTTTTTT	CASSLALGRSTGELFF
NA	TRBJ2-5	TRBV7-8	TRBD1	TGTGCCAGCAGCCTAGGTAGACAGGGGGCCGTGCGGTCTCAAGAGACCCAGTACTTC	CASSLGRQGAVRSQETQYF
NA	TRBJ2-2	TRBV5-1	NA	TGCGCCAGCAGCTCCGCCCAGGACTCTAGGGCCGGGGAGCTGTTTTTT	CASSSAQDSRAGELFF
NA	TRBJ1-1	TRBV18	NA	TGTGCCAGCTCACCGGCAGGAGTGAACACTGAAGCTTTCTTT	CASSPAGVNTEAFF
NA	TRBJ2-1	TRBV5-1	NA	TGCGCCAGCAGAATGGACAGTTACAATGAGCAGTTCTTC	CASRMDSYNEQFF